This note documents a single T cell receptor beta chain sequence. This receptor's antigen is unknown. No much larger clonotype is one base removed from it; base qualities were not supplied. The protocol used for the library was RT-PCR. Sequencing took place on a NextSeq 550. TCRdb cleaned the public reads at Q25 with fastp, built clones with MiXCR and kept in-frame beta chains. Identical CDR3 proteins give one entry, which carries the most common genes and DNA. In all, the sample holds more than 850,000 distinct CDR3 sequences, and 18% of those were seen once. The ten largest clones capture approximately 5.9% of the sample. These data belong to a study of patients and donors after allogeneic stem cell transplantation (dated by TCRdb to the early 2020s). Trimming takes 0 bases from V and 3 bases from J, and the germline ends sit 12 bases apart. From the cysteine through the phenylalanine, the CDR3 covers 16 amino acids. Kept here is only the CDR3 DNA, which spans 48 bases and is read in frame from base 1. The CDR1 and CDR2 encoded by the germline V gene are SGHRS and YFSETQ.

The chain uses TRBV5-1 and TRBJ1-4; the D gene lacks a confident call. What was sequenced was blood, either unsorted or a sorted T cell fraction (not recorded which). The clonotype comes from a human donor who was either an allogeneic HSCT recipient or a stem cell or donor lymphocyte infusion donor (not recorded which). It is not recorded whose cells these are; they may come from a transplant donor. The CDR3 protein is CASSLEAANPNEKLFF. In nucleotides, the sequence is TGCGCCAGCAGCTTGGAGGCAGCGAATCCTAATGAAAAACTGTTTTTT.